This T cell receptor beta chain is from a study of early T cells in non-severe SARS-CoV-2 infection. Study results and limitations: Private and CD4 specificities were missed by VDJdb matching, skewed to anti-spike CD8.

With regard to this clonotype: The antigen remains undetermined.

CDR1 and CDR2 (germline): SEHNR, FQNEAQ (reference sequence). V lost 5 bases and J lost 2; bases outside the gene matches: 11. The CDR3 contains 17 residues. Attachment of unique molecular identifiers was made to individual cDNA molecules. TCRdb re-derived calls from the 5' RACE reads in MiXCR, one entry per CDR3 protein. The table lists 50,000 to 75,000 distinct CDR3 sequences, 5.9% of them singletons. The source was whole blood, collected at baseline. This TCR was recovered from an adult who was a healthcare worker with PCR-confirmed SARS-CoV-2 infection or an uninfected control (not recorded which). The rearrangement links TRBV7-9 to TRBJ2-7, with 11 positions matching TRBD2. The DNA for the CDR3 is TGTGCCAGCAGCGCCCGCCGCCTAGCGGGAGGCCCCTACGAGCAGTACTTC. It translates to CASSARRLAGGPYEQYF.